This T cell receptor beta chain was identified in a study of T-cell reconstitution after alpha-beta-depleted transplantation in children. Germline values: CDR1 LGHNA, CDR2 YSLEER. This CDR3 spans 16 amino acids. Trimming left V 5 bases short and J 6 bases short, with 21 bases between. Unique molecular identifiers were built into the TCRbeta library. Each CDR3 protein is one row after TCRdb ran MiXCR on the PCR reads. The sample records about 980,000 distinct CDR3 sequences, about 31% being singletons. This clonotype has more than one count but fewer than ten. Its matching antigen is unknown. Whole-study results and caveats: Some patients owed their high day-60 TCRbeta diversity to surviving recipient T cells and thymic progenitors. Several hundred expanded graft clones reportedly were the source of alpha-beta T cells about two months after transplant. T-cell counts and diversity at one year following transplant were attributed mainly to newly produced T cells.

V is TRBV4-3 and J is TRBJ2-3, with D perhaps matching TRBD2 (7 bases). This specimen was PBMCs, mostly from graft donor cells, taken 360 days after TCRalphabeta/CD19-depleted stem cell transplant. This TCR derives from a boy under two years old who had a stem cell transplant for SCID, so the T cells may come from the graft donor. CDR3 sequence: CASSDTTGGLDDTQYF. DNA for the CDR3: TGCGCCAGCAGCGATACTACGGGGGGCCTGGATGATACGCAGTATTTT.